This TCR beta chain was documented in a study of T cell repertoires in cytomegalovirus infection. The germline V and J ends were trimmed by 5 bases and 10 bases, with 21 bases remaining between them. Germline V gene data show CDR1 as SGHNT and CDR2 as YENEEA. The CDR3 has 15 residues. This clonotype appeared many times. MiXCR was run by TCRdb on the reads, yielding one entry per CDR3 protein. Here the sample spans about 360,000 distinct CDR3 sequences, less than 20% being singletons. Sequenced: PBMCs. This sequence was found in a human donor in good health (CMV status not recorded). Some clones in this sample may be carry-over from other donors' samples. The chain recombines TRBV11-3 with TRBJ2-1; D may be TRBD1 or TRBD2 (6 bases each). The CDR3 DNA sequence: TGTGCCAGCAGCCAAGAAGGGGGGACCGGTGGGGAGCAGTTCTTC. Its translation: CASSQEGGTGGEQFF.